This T cell receptor (beta chain) emerged from a study of shared clonotypes between healthy human individuals (dated by TCRdb to 2020 to 2021). As for the study more broadly: The cohort included three men and a couple of women between 18 and 49 years of age. Per donor, three plates each were used for CD4 naive and CD4 memory, two for CD8 naive, and one for CD8 memory. The study deeply sequenced blood TCR repertoires of five healthy adults to estimate repertoire size and the extent of clonotype sharing between individuals. Libraries were prepared and TCR repertoires were sequenced by different laboratories using diverse techniques, in order to increase sequencing depth and limit assay-specific biases. Between about 0.85 and 9.5 billion PBMCs per donor were obtained by leukapheresis. What the study reported, not specific to this receptor: Compared with non-shared clonotypes, the clonotypes found in all four sorted-subset donors had higher generation probabilities. Only blood was sampled, and tissue TCR repertoires likely differ from those in blood. Rarefaction of sorted-subset datasets indicated incomplete sequencing despite the large sequencing depth. Larger estimated clonotype richness was generally found for naive subsets than for memory subsets. Because the study included only a small number of donors, the genetic and exposure-history diversity represented was limited. Pairwise subsampling led to the expectation that sequencing depth would affect the degree of clonotype sharing among donors. When four donors were compared, the shared fraction of clonotypes was around 5.1% for naive CD4, around 3.5% for naive CD8, roughly 2.5% for memory CD4, and 0.35% to 0.4% for memory CD8.

As regards this clone: Its target antigen remains unknown. There are no base qualities to consult, and no much larger clone falls within one base.

Using the deep immunoSEQ assay, multiplex PCR amplified TCR CDR3 regions from genomic DNA. For each cell subset, the extracted genomic DNA was distributed evenly across all wells of several immunoSEQ 96-well plates, and each plate served as one replicate. For sorted subsets, 200 to 250 ng genomic DNA, equal to 30,000 or so T cell genomes, was loaded into each replicate PCR. Purified libraries were quantified with a Qubit 3.0 fluorometer, sized on a Bioanalyzer 2100, and re-quantified with the KAPA Library Quantification kit. A separate single-read 150-cycle Illumina NextSeq 550 flow cell was used to sequence each immunoSEQ 96-well plate. Concerning the study's data processing: Because the immunoSEQ output included only junctional sequences and no quality scores, the filtering could not be the same as the filtering used for full-length reads. To assign V/J genes and CDR3, sequences were annotated against IMGT germline references using PyIR, a Python wrapper for IgBLAST v1.9. Any read was removed if the V/J assignment was weak (E-value above 1e-6), the CDR3 was missing, or the read contained stop codons, out-of-frame junctions, or ambiguous translated residues. A V3J clonotype was defined by an identical inferred V gene, J gene, and CDR3 amino acid sequence. Percentage overlap between repertoires was computed as shared unique clonotypes divided by the size of the smaller repertoire. RTK rarefaction, the Chao1 estimator, and Recon v2.1 estimates of unobserved clonotypes were used to assess repertoire richness. Generation probabilities for all TCRbeta clonotypes obtained by the gDNA method from a few donors were computed using OLGA. The source is immuneACCESS, and TCRdb retained only in-frame sequences with V and J called. Part of the clones is not carried over; for the studies checked, unresolved V genes explain less than half of this, and the remainder is unexplained. V and J calls and clone size are copied from that table; D and trimming were computed from the DNA. This sample has over a million clones in its table, and 96% of those were observed once. The leading ten clones occupy roughly 1.2% of the sample.

Donors were healthy HIV-negative adults with no recently reported acute infections or vaccinations. Only Caucasian adults living in Nashville, Tennessee, USA were represented among the donors. CD4+ T cells were enriched by magnetic negative selection, after which naive cells were positively selected on CD45RA and the negative fraction was taken as the memory subset. Blood was obtained by leukapheresis, after which PBMCs were separated by Ficoll-Histopaque density gradient centrifugation and cryopreserved in liquid nitrogen vapor phase. Analytical flow cytometry was used to check the purity and quantity of every magnetically sorted T cell population. Each sorted fraction had its genomic DNA isolated and then quantified by UV absorbance on a Nanodrop 2000c. In the germline V gene (reference sequence), CDR1 corresponds to SGHNT and CDR2 to YYREEE. Reading from cysteine to phenylalanine, the CDR3 counts 14 amino acids. Only the CDR3 DNA is retained, 42 bases long and in frame from the first base. The junction shows trimming of 0 bases on V and 5 bases on J, plus 8 bases between the germline ends.

Sequenced sample: naive CD4+ T cells sorted from blood. The intended sense of this specimen's cell subset or site label: CD45RA+ positively selected. The rearranged segments are TRBV5-4 and TRBJ1-4, with an unclear D gene assignment. The sequence was collected from a man younger than 45 in good health. Read as DNA, the sequence is TGTGCCAGCAGCTTGGACGCCAGAAATGAAAAACTGTTTTTT. Translated, this is CASSLDARNEKLFF.